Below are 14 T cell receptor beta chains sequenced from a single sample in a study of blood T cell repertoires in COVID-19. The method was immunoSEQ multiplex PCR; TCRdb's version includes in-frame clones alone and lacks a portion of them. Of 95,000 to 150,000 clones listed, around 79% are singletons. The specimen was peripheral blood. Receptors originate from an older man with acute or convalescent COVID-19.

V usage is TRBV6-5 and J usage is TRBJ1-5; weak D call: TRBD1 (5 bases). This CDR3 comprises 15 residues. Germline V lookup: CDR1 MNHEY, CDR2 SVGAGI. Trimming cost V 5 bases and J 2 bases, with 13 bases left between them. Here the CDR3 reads CASSPQGVGNQPQHF. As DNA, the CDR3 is TGTGCCAGCAGTCCCCAGGGTGTTGGCAATCAGCCCCAGCATTTT.

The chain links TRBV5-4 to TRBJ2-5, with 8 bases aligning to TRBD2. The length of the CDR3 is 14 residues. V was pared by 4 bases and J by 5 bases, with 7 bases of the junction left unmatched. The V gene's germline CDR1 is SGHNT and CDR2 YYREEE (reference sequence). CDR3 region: CASSRGGGLETQYF. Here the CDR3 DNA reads TGTGCCAGCAGCCGCGGCGGGGGGCTGGAGACCCAGTACTTC.

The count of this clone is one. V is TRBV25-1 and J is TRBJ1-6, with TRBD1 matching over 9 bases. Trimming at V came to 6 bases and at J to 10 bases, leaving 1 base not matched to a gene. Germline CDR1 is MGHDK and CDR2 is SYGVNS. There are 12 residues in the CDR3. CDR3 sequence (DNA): TGTGCCAGCAGGGACAGGGGATCACCCCTCCACTTT. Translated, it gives CASRDRGSPLHF.

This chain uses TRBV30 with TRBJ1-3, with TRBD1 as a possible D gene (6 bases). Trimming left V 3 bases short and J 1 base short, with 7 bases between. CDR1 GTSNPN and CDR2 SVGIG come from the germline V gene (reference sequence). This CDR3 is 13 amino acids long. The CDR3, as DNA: TGTGCCTGGAGAACAGGGTCTGGAAACACCATATATTTT. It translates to CAWRTGSGNTIYF.

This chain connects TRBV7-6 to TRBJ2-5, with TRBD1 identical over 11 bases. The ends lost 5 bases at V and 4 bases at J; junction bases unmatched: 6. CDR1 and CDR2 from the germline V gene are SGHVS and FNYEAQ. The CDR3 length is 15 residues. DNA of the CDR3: TGTGCCAGCAGCGTCCGGACAGGGGGCGGAGAGACCCAGTACTTC. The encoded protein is CASSVRTGGGETQYF.

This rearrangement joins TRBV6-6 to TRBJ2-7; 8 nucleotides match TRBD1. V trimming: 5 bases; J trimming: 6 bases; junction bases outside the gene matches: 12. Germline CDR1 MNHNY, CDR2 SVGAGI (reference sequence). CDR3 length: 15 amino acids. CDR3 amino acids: CASSVLPGQESEQYF. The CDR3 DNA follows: TGTGCCAGCAGTGTCCTTCCGGGACAGGAGAGCGAGCAGTACTTC.

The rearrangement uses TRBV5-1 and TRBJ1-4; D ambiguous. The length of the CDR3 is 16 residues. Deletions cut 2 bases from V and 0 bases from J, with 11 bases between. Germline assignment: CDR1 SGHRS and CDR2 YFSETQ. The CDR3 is CASSFAPQATNEKLFF. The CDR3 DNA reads TGCGCCAGCAGCTTCGCCCCCCAGGCAACTAATGAAAAACTGTTTTTT.

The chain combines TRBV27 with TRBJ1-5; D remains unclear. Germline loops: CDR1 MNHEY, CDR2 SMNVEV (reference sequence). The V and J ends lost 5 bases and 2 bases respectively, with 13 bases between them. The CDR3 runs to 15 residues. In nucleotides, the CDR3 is TGTGCCAGCAGTCCGCATCGGGGTCGCAATCAGCCCCAGCATTTT. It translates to CASSPHRGRNQPQHF.

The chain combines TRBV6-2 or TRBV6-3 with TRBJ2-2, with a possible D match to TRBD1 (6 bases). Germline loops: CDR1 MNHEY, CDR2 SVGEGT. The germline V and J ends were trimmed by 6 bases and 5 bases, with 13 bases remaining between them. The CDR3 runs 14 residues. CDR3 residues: CASSQYTGTGELFF. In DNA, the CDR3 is TGTGCCAGCAGCCAATACACAGGGACCGGGGAGCTGTTTTTT.

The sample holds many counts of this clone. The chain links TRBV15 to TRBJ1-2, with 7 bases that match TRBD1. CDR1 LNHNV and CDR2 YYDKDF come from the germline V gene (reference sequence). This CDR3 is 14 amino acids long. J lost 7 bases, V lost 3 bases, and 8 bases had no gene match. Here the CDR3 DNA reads TGTGCCACCAGCAGCTACGACAGGGTGGGTGGCTACACCTTC. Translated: CATSSYDRVGGYTF.

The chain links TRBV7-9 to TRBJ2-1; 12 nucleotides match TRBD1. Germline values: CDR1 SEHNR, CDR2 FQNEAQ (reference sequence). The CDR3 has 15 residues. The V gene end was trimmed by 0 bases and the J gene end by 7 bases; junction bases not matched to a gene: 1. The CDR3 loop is CASSLAGQGANEQFF. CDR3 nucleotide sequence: TGTGCCAGCAGCTTAGCGGGACAGGGGGCTAATGAGCAGTTCTTC.

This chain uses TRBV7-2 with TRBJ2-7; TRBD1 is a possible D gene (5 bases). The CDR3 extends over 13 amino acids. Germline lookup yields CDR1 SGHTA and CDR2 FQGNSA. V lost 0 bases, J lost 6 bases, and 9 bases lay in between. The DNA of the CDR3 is TGTGCCAGCAGCTTAGCGGCAGGGTTCGAGCAGTACTTC. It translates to CASSLAAGFEQYF.

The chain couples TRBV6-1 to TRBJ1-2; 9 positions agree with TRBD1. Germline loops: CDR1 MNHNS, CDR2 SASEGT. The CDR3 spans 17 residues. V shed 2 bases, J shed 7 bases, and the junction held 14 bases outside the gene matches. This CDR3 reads CASSESLTGGSFGGYTF. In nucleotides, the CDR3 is TGTGCCAGCAGTGAATCTTTGACAGGGGGGAGCTTCGGTGGCTACACCTTC.

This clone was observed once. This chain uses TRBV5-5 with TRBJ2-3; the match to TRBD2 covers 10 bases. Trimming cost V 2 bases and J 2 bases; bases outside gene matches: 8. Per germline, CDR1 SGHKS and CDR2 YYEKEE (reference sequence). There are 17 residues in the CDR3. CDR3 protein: CASSFSGGAPLTDTQYF. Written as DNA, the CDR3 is TGTGCCAGCAGCTTCAGCGGGGGGGCCCCCCTCACAGATACGCAGTATTTT.